The clone carrying this T cell receptor (beta chain) was picked up one time. Its antigen is still unknown. This sample stems from a study of cytomegalovirus exposure and HLA in healthy donors. Study-level findings and limits: The study assumed roughly uniform donor sequencing depth for presence/absence analyses.

The PCR contained 60 Vbeta and 13 Jbeta primers. Repertoires were generated with immunoSEQ multiplex PCR, while TCRdb's copy carries only in-frame clones and drops some. The repertoire holds roughly 190,000 clones, with 80% as singletons. The CDR3 covers 14 residues. From germline, CDR1 is MGHDK and CDR2 SYGVNS. Germline trimming cut 7 bases from V and 0 bases from J; bases unmatched to any gene: 5. Sequencing used PBMCs. The chain has TRBV25-1 and TRBJ1-1, with 7 bases fitting TRBD1. The TCR comes from a man between 40 and 49 years old in good health and CMV-seropositive. DNA for the CDR3: TGTGCCAGCAACCAGGGGGTGATGAACACTGAAGCTTTCTTT. Protein product: CASNQGVMNTEAFF.